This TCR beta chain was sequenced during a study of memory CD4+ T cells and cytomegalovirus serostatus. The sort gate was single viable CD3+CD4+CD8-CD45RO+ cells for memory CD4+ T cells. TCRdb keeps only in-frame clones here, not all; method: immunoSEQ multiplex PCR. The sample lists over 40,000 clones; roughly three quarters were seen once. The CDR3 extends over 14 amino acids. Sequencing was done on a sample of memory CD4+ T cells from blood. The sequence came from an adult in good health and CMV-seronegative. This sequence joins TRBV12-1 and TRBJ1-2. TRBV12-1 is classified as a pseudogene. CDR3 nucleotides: TGTGCCAGCAGCTTTCCCCGACCGAAGGAGGGCTACACCTTC. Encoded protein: CASSFPRPKEGYTF.